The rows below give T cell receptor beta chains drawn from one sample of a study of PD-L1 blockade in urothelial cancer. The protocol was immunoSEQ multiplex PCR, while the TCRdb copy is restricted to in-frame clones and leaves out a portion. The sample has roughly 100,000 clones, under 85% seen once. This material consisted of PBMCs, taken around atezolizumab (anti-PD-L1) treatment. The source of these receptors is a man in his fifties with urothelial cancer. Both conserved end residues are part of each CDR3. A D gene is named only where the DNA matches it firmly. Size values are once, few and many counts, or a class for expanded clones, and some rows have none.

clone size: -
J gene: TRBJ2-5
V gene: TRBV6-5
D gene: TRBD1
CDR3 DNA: TGTGCCAGCCTTGACAGGGGGAAAGAGACCCAGTACTTC
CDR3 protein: CASLDRGKETQYF

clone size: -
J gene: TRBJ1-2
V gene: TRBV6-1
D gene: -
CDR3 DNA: TGTGCCAGCAGTAAACCAGGGGTTAATGGCTACACCTTC
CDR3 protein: CASSKPGVNGYTF

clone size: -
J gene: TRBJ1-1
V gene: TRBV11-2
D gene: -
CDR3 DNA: TGTGCCAGCAGCTTACAACAGGGGAACACTGAAGCTTTCTTT
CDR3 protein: CASSLQQGNTEAFF

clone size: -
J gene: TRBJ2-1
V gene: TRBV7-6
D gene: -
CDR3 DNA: TGTGCCAGCAGCTCGCGACAGGACCCGAGCTCCTACAATGAGCAGTTCTTC
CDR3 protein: CASSSRQDPSSYNEQFF

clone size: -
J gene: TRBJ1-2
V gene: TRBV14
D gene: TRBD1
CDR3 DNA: TGTGCCAGCAGCCTCCCGGACAGGGTGAATGGCTACACCTTC
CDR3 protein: CASSLPDRVNGYTF

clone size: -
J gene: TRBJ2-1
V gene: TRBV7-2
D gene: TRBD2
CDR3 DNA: TGTGCCAGCAGCCGTAGCGGGAGCGCCGATTACAATGAGCAGTTCTTC
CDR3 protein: CASSRSGSADYNEQFF

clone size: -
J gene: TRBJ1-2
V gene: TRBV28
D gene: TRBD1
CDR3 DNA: TGTGCCACGCTGACCCTCAAACAGGGGGACTATGGCTACACCTTC
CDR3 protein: CATLTLKQGDYGYTF

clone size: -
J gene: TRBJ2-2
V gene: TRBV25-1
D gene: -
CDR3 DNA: TGTGCCGTCGAGTTGAGGGTGGGCACCGGGGAGCTGTTTTTT
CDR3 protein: CAVELRVGTGELFF

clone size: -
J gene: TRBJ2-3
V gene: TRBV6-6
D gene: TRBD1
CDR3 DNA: TGTGCTGCCGAAGGGGGCACCACAGATACGCAGTATTTT
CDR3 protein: CAAEGGTTDTQYF

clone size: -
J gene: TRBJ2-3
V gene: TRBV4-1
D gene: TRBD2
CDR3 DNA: TGCGCCAGCAGCCACCCCCACAGCGGGGGTAGCAGGGATACGCAGTATTTT
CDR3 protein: CASSHPHSGGSRDTQYF

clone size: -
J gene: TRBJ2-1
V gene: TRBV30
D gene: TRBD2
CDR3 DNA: TGTGCCTGGAGTGTATTTAGCGGGAACAATGAGCAGTTCTTC
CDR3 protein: CAWSVFSGNNEQFF

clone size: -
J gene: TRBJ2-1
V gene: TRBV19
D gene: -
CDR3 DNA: TGTGCCAGTACCGGGTCATCAGTTGCGTACAATGAGCAGTTCTTC
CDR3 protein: CASTGSSVAYNEQFF

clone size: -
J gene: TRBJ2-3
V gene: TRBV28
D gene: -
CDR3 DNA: TGTGCCAGCAGTTTACTTCGGCGGGTCACAGATACGCAGTATTTT
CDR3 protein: CASSLLRRVTDTQYF

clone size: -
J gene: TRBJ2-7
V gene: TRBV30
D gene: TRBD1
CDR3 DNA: TGTGCCTGGAGTGTTAGTGGGACAGGACCCTACGAGCAGTACTTC
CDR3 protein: CAWSVSGTGPYEQYF

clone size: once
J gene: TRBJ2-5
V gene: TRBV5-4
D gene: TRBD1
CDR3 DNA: TGTGCCAGCAGCTTGGCGGGACAGAAAGAGACCCAGTACTTC
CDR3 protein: CASSLAGQKETQYF

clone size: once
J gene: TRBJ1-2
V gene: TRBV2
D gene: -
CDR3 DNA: TGTGCCAGCAGTGAAGAACACAACAGGGCCAGCTATGGCTACACCTTC
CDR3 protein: CASSEEHNRASYGYTF

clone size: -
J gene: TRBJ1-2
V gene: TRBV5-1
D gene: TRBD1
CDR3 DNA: TGCGCCAGCAGCTTGGCCTGGACAGGGGCTAATGGCTACACCTTC
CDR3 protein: CASSLAWTGANGYTF

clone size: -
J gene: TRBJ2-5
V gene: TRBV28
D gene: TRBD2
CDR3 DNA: TGTGCCAGCAGTTCGGTTGGGGGAGGGCCAGAGACCCAGTACTTC
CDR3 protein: CASSSVGGGPETQYF

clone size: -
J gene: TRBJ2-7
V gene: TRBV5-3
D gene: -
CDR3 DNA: TGTGCCAGAAGCTTGGTTTGCGAAGAGCAGTACTTC
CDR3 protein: CARSLVCEEQYF

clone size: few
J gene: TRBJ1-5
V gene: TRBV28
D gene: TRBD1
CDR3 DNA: TGTGCCAGCAGAAACCCAGGGGGAGGCAATCAGCCCCAGCATTTT
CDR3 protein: CASRNPGGGNQPQHF

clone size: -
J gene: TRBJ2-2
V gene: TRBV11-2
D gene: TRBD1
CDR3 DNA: TGTGCCAGCAGCTTAAACCAGGGGGCGCGGACCGGGGAGCTGTTTTTT
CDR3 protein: CASSLNQGARTGELFF

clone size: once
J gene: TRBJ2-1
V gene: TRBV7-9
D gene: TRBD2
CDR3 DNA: TGTGCCAGCAGCTTATACGGACTAGCGGGAGTATCCAATGAGCAGTTCTTC
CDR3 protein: CASSLYGLAGVSNEQFF

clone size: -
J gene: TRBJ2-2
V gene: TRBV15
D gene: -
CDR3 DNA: TGTGCCACCAGCGGAGGGGGGCCCAGAGGGTCGAACACCGGGGAGCTGTTTTTT
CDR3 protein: CATSGGGPRGSNTGELFF

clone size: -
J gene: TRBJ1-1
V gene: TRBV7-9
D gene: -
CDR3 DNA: TGTGCCAGCAGCTTAGAAGGGGGTAGAACTGAAGCTTTCTTT
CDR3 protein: CASSLEGGRTEAFF

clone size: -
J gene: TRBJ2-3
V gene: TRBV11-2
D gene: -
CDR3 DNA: TGTGCCAGCAGCTTTCGGGATCGCACAGATACGCAGTATTTT
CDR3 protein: CASSFRDRTDTQYF

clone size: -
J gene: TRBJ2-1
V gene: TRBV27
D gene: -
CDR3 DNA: TGTGCCAGCAGTTTAGTTGGAGGCGGCAGACACAATGAGCAGTTCTTC
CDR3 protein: CASSLVGGGRHNEQFF

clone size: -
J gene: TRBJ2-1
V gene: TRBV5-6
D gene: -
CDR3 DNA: TGTGCCAGCAGCTTATTATCGGGAATTGGGGAGCAGTTCTTC
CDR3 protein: CASSLLSGIGEQFF

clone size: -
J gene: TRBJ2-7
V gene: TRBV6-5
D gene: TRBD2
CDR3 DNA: TGTGCCAGCAGCTCTAAAGCGGGAGCCCACGAGCAGTACTTC
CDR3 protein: CASSSKAGAHEQYF

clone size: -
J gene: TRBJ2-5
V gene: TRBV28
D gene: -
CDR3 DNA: TGTGCCAGCAGTCTGACAGAGAAACAAGAGACCCAGTACTTC
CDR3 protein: CASSLTEKQETQYF

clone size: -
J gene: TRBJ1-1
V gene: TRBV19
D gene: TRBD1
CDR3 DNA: TGTGCCAGCAGAAAAGGACAGGGTCGGTACACTGAAGCTTTCTTT
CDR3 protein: CASRKGQGRYTEAFF

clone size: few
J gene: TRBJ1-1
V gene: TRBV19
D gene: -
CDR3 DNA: TGTGCCAGTAGTATGGTGGGGAGGACTGAAGCTTTCTTT
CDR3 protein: CASSMVGRTEAFF

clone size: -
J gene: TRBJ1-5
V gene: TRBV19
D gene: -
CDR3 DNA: TGTGCCAGTAGTATAGCAGGCCTTAGCAATCAGCCCCAGCATTTT
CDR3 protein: CASSIAGLSNQPQHF

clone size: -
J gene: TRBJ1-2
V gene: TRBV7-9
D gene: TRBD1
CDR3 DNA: TGTGCCAGCAGCTTAGCGGGGGGACAGGTCAGCTATGGCTACACCTTC
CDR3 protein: CASSLAGGQVSYGYTF

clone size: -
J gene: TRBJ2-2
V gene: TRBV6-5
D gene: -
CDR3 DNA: TGTGCCAGCAACCCCCTGGCAACGAACACCGGGGAGCTGTTTTTT
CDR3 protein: CASNPLATNTGELFF

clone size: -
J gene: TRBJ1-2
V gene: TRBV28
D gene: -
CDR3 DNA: TGTGCCAGCAGATCCCCGGTTAACTATGGCTACACCTTC
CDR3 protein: CASRSPVNYGYTF

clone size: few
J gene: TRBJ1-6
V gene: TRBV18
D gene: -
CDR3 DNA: TGTGCCAGCTCCTCTCAGGGGAATAATTCACCCCTCCACTTT
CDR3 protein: CASSSQGNNSPLHF

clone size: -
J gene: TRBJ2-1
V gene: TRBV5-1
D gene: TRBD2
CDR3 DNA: TGCGCCAGCACACCCGGGACTAGCGGAGCCGAGCAGTTCTTC
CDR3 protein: CASTPGTSGAEQFF

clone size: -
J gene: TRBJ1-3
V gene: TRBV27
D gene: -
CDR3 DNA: TGTGCCAGCAGTTTTACAGGGAACGGAAACACCATATATTTT
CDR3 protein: CASSFTGNGNTIYF

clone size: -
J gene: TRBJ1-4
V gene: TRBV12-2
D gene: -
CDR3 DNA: TGTGCAAGTCTTCCAGCAACTAATGAAAAACTGTTTTTT
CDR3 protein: CASLPATNEKLFF

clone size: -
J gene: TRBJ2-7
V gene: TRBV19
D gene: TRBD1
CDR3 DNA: TGTGCCAGTAGTATTGCGGCGACAGGGGGCTCTAGCACCTACGAGCAGTACTTC
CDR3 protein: CASSIAATGGSSTYEQYF

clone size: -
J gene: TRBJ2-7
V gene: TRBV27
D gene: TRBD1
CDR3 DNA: TGTGCCAGCAGTCCGACAGGGCGGTTATCCTACGAGCAGTACTTC
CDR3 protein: CASSPTGRLSYEQYF

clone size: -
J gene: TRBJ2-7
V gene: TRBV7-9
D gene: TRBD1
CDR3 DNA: TGTGCCAGCAGCCGAGGACAGGGGCTTGAGCAGTACTTC
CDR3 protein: CASSRGQGLEQYF

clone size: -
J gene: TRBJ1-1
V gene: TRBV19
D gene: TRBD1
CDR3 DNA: TGTGCCAGTAGTATGGACAGGGGTCTAGCTTTCTTT
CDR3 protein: CASSMDRGLAFF

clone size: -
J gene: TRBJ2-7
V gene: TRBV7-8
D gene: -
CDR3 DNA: TGTGCCAGCAGCTTAGCGTCACAGGGTCTCGGCGAGCAGTACTTC
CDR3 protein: CASSLASQGLGEQYF

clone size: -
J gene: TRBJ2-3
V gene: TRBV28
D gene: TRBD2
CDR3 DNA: TGTGCCAGCAGCAAAAGGACTAGCGGGAGGGCCATGGATACGCAGTATTTT
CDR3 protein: CASSKRTSGRAMDTQYF

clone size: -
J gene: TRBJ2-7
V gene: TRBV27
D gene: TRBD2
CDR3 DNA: TGTGCCAGCAGTTCCCGAGGACAGGGACTAGCGGGAGATAATTACGAGCAGTACTTC
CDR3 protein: CASSSRGQGLAGDNYEQYF

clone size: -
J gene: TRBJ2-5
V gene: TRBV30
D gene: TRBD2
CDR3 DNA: TGTGCCTGGAGTGTATTGCGGGAGGAGAGGGAGACCCAGTACTTC
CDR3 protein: CAWSVLREERETQYF

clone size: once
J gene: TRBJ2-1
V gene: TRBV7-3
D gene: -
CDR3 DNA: TGTGCCAGCAGCTTAACGGGGGCAGGATCCTACAATGAGCAGTTCTTC
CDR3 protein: CASSLTGAGSYNEQFF

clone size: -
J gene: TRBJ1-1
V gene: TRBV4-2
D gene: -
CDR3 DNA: TGTGCCAGCAGCCAAGAAGCCCGGGGTTCTGAAGCTTTCTTT
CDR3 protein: CASSQEARGSEAFF

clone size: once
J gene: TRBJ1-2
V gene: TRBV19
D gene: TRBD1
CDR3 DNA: TGTGCCAGTAGTGGGAGAGACAGGGGGCTTTATGGCTACACCTTC
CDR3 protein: CASSGRDRGLYGYTF

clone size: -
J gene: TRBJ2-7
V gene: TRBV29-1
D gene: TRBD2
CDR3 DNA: TGCAGCGTTGAAGGAGGGGAGGGCGAGCAGTACTTC
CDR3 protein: CSVEGGEGEQYF

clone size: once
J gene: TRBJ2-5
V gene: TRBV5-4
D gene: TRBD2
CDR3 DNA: TGTGCCAGCAGTAGCGGGAGGGCCGTTGAGACCCAGTACTTC
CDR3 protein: CASSSGRAVETQYF

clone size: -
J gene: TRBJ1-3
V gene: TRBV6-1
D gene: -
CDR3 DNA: TGTGCCAGCAGTGTGTTTCAGTCTTCTGGAAACACCATATATTTT
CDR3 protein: CASSVFQSSGNTIYF

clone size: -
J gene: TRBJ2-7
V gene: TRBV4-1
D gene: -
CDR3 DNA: TGCGCCAGCAGCCCCCTAGGCAGGGTCCACGAGCAGTACTTC
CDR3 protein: CASSPLGRVHEQYF

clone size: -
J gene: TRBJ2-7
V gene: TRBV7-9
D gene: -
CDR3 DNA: TGTGCCAGCAGCTCCGTGGTTAGTCCGAGCTCCTACGAGCAGTACTTC
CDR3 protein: CASSSVVSPSSYEQYF

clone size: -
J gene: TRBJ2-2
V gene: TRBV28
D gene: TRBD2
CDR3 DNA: TGTGCCAGCAGTTTCCGGACTAGCGGGAGAATTACCGGGGAGCTGTTTTTT
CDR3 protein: CASSFRTSGRITGELFF

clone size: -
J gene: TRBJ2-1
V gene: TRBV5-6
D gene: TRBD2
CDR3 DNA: TGTGCCAGCAGCGTTTGGGGACTAGCGGGAGGGGTTGAGCAGTTCTTC
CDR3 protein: CASSVWGLAGGVEQFF

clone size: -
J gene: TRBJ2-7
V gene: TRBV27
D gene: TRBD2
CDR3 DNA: TGTGCCAGCAGTTTAGACACTAGCGGGAGGGATAAGCAGTACTTC
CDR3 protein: CASSLDTSGRDKQYF

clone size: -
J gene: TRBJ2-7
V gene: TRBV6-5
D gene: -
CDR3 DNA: TGTGCCAGCAGGTCTACAGGGTTTTCATACGAGCAGTACTTC
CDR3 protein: CASRSTGFSYEQYF

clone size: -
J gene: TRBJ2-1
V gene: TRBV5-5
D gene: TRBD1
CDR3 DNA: TGTGCCAGCAGCCCCGGGACAGCTACCGTCGGGTACTACAATGAGCAGTTCTTC
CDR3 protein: CASSPGTATVGYYNEQFF